Included here is one T cell receptor (beta chain) sequence, with context. The antigen is not known. This entry comes from a study of siplizumab effects on memory and regulatory T cells. After removal of 0 bases from V and 10 bases from J, the junction contained 8 bases not matched to a gene. Germline loops: CDR1 SGHTA, CDR2 FQGNSA. The CDR3 is 17 amino acids. Profiling relied on immunoSEQ multiplex PCR, and the TCRdb table lists in-frame clones only, not all of them. The repertoire includes over 12,000 clones, about 46% of them detected once, and around 9% sits in the top ten. A 37°C coculture lasting 6 to 7 days was applied to the mixed lymphocyte reaction cells.

The sequence was collected from a human donor in good health; the cells came from an allogeneic mixed lymphocyte reaction. The chain combines TRBV7-2 with TRBJ2-1; 14 nucleotides align to TRBD2. Material for sequencing was CFSE-low (dividing) CD4+ T cells sorted from an allogeneic mixed lymphocyte reaction. CDR3 sequence reads: CASSLAPGTSGRREQFF. The DNA of the CDR3 is TGTGCCAGCAGCTTAGCGCCCGGGACTAGCGGGAGAAGGGAGCAGTTCTTC. The full variable domain, rest sourced from reference TRBV7-2 and TRBJ2-1, is GAGVSQSPSNKVTEKGKDVELRCDPISGHTALYWYRQSLGQGLEFLIYFQGNSAPDKSGLPSDRFSAERTGGSVSTLTIQRTQQEDSAVYLCASSLAPGTSGRREQFFGPGTRLTVL.